Sequencing of this TCR beta chain was carried out in a study of blood T cell repertoires in COVID-19. Overall study context: Samples of COVID-19 (acute and convalescent) were obtained from the United States, Italy and Spain. In each case, the material was cDNA or gDNA derived from T cells, B-cell-depleted T cells, or PBMCs.

J lost 8 bases, V lost 1 base, and 5 bases had no gene match. The CDR3 contains 14 residues. Germline CDR1 reads GTSNPN; CDR2 reads SVGIG (reference sequence). In the authors' workflow: Scientists estimated how many nucleated cells there were by amplifying reference gene primers. Repertoires were generated with immunoSEQ multiplex PCR, while TCRdb's copy carries only in-frame clones and drops some. V and J calls and clone size are copied from that table; D and trimming were computed from the DNA. The data show around 84,000 clones, with around 80% seen just once and more than 35% held by the top ten. This clone was seen a single time.

The sequenced material came from peripheral blood. The TCR sequence derives from a man in his 60s with COVID-19, enrolled during active disease. This chain connects TRBV30 to TRBJ1-4, with TRBD1 identical over 9 bases. CDR3 in DNA: TGTGCCTGGAGTGCTACAGGGGGCAGGGAAAAACTGTTTTTT. It encodes CAWSATGGREKLFF.